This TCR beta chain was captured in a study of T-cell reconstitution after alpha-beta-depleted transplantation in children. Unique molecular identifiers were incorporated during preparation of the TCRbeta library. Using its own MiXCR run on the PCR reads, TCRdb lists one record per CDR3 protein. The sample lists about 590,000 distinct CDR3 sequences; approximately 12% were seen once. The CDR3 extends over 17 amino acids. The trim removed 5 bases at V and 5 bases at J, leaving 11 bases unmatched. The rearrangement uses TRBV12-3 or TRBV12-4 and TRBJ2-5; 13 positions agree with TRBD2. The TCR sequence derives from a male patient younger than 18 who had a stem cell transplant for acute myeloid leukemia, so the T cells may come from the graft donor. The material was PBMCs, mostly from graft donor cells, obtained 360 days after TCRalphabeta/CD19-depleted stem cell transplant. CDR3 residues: CASSLRLAGGRGETQYF. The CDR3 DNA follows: TGTGCCAGCAGTCTAAGACTAGCGGGAGGCCGCGGGGAGACCCAGTACTTC.